This T cell receptor (beta chain) was found in a study of cytomegalovirus exposure and HLA in healthy donors. Study-level background: Earlier results showed 117 million unique TCR beta sequences derived from some 190 million T cells.

It was with 60 Vbeta and 13 Jbeta primers that the PCR ran. Generated by immunoSEQ multiplex PCR, the TCRdb table keeps only in-frame clones and is missing some. The sample includes approximately 110,000 clones, 60% to 70% of them seen just once. V was clipped by 6 bases and J by 0 bases; unmatched bases: 2. The CDR3 consists of 15 residues. Per germline, CDR1 SGHTA and CDR2 FQGNSA. The rearrangement uses TRBV7-2 and TRBJ2-2, with 9 bases fitting TRBD2. The clonotype was recovered from a man younger than 45 in good health and CMV-seropositive. The sequencing input was PBMCs. The CDR3 sequence: CASRIAGANTGELFF. The CDR3, as DNA: TGTGCCAGCAGAATAGCGGGGGCGAACACCGGGGAGCTGTTTTTT.